This passage covers 32 T cell receptor beta chains from one sample sequenced in a study of T cell changes during pregnancy in multiple sclerosis (dated by TCRdb to between 2018 and 2021). Library preparation used the immunoSEQ multiplex PCR assay. This is the immuneACCESS table as TCRdb keeps it, with only in-frame sequences that have V and J called. A part of the clones is gone; compared with another copy, unresolved V genes explain less than half, and the rest is unexplained. In this sample the table shows tens of thousands of clones, roughly 93% of which occur a single time. Over 2% of the sample lies in the top ten. This specimen consisted of peripheral blood, obtained in the second trimester of pregnancy. These receptors came from a female donor with multiple sclerosis, enrolled in a pregnancy study.

The rearrangement links TRBV9 to TRBJ1-4; D is perhaps TRBD1 (6 bases). Looked up from germline, CDR1 is SGDLS and CDR2 is YYNGEE. V lost 3 bases and J lost 3, with 9 bases in between. This CDR3 has 14 amino acids. CDR3 loop: CASSAGHSNEKLFF. For the CDR3, the DNA is TGTGCCAGCAGCGCGGGACACTCTAATGAAAAACTGTTTTTT.

The chain combines TRBV7-6 with TRBJ2-5; 7 bases line up with TRBD2. The CDR3 runs 14 residues. Germline V lookup: CDR1 SGHVS, CDR2 FNYEAQ. J gave up 11 bases and V 5 bases, and 14 bases lay outside the gene matches. Here the CDR3 reads CASSETGTNTPQYF. CDR3 coding DNA: TGTGCCAGCAGCGAAACCGGGACTAACACTCCACAGTACTTC.

The rearrangement joins TRBV29-1 to TRBJ2-7, with D perhaps TRBD2 (5 bases). Trimming removed 5 bases from V and 6 bases from J, with 14 bases in between. The CDR3 runs 12 residues. Germline loops: CDR1 SQVTM, CDR2 ANQGSEA. The CDR3 DNA follows: TGCAGCGTTCGCGGCGGGTGGGGCGAGCAGTACTTC. Its translation is CSVRGGWGEQYF.

The chain is built from TRBV19 and TRBJ2-3, with 16 nucleotides matching TRBD2. Per the germline V gene, CDR1 is LNHDA and CDR2 is SQIVND (reference sequence). The CDR3 contains 19 residues. Losses at the gene ends were 7 bases for V and 0 bases for J; bases not matched to a gene: 10. CDR3 bases: TGTGCCAGTACCCCCCACCTGGGACTAGCGGGGGGGAGCACAGATACGCAGTATTTT. Residues: CASTPHLGLAGGSTDTQYF.

This chain connects TRBV29-1 to TRBJ1-2; 9 positions match TRBD1. Trimming at V came to 6 bases and at J to 6 bases, leaving 8 bases not matched to a gene. The CDR3 is 13 residues long. The germline V gene encodes CDR1 SQVTM and CDR2 ANQGSEA. CDR3 DNA: TGCAGCGTCGGTACCGGGACAGGGAATGGCTACACCTTC. This translates into CSVGTGTGNGYTF.

J is TRBJ2-7 and V is TRBV9, with D tentatively TRBD2 (6 bases). Germline V gives CDR1 SGDLS, CDR2 YYNGEE. CDR3 length: 15 amino acids. V was shortened by 4 bases and J by 3 bases, with 17 bases between the two germline ends. CDR3 in DNA: TGTGCCAGCAGCCCGATGGGGGGAGAAGGCTACGAGCAGTACTTC. It translates to CASSPMGGEGYEQYF. Supplemented by reference TRBV9 and TRBJ2-7, the full variable domain reads DSGVTQTPKHLITATGQRVTLRCSPRSGDLSVYWYQQSLDQGLQFLIQYYNGEERAKGNILERFSAQQFPDLHSELNLSSLELGDSALYFCASSPMGGEGYEQYFGPGTRLTVT.

This clone came up once. The gene calls are TRBV5-6 and TRBJ1-5; possible D gene TRBD1, 5 bases. V shed 6 bases and J shed 2 bases, with 9 bases lying between them. The length of the CDR3 is 13 residues. CDR1 SGHDT and CDR2 YYEEEE come from the germline V gene. This CDR3 is CASTSGGNQPQHF. The CDR3 DNA reads TGTGCCAGCACCTCGGGGGGCAATCAGCCCCAGCATTTT.

V gene TRBV5-1 combines with J gene TRBJ2-5; 7 bases match TRBD2. The CDR3 runs 18 residues. Germline loops: CDR1 SGHRS, CDR2 YFSETQ. The trim removed 4 bases at V and 5 bases at J, leaving 20 bases unmatched. CDR3 loop: CASSTGLPTGVIFETQYF. CDR3 in DNA: TGCGCCAGCAGCACGGGACTACCAACTGGAGTTATATTTGAGACCCAGTACTTC.

The V gene is TRBV19, the J gene TRBJ2-1; 10 bases are shared with TRBD1. CDR1 is LNHDA and CDR2 is SQIVND in the germline V gene (reference sequence). After removal of 5 bases from V and 4 bases from J, the junction contained 5 bases not matched to a gene. The CDR3 runs 15 residues. The CDR3 protein is CASSVRDRGYNEQFF. The CDR3 region has the DNA TGTGCCAGTAGTGTCCGGGACAGGGGTTACAATGAGCAGTTCTTC.

This chain links TRBV5-4 with TRBJ2-3; TRBD2 matches 7 bases. Germline CDR1 is SGHNT and CDR2 is YYREEE (reference sequence). There are 15 residues in the CDR3. V lost 4 bases to trimming and J lost 2 bases; unmatched junction nucleotides: 7. CDR3 loop: CASSGWGGFTDTQYF. CDR3 DNA: TGTGCCAGCAGCGGCTGGGGGGGTTTCACAGATACGCAGTATTTT.

CDR3 residues: CAIKRPGILSGNTIYF. The CDR3 coding sequence is TGTGCCATCAAGCGGCCGGGCATCCTCTCTGGAAACACCATATATTTT. The chain has TRBV7-9 and TRBJ1-3; D gene uncertain. This CDR3 is 16 amino acids long. From germline, CDR1 is SEHNR and CDR2 FQNEAQ (reference sequence). Deletions cut 10 bases from V and 0 bases from J, with 19 bases between.

J is TRBJ1-1 and V is TRBV5-4, with a tentative D call TRBD1 (6 bases). The CDR3 covers 15 residues. Germline CDR1 is SGHNT and CDR2 is YYREEE (reference sequence). V lost 4 bases, J lost 5 bases, and 18 bases lay in between. The CDR3 DNA sequence: TGTGCCAGCAGCCAACAACAGGGATTCCAGACTGAAGCTTTCTTT. This codes for CASSQQQGFQTEAFF. Drawing the rest from reference TRBV5-4 and TRBJ1-1, the complete variable domain is ETGVTQSPTHLIKTRGQQVTLRCSSQSGHNTVSWYQQALGQGPQFIFQYYREEENGRGNFPPRFSGLQFPNYSSELNVNALELDDSALYLCASSQQQGFQTEAFFGQGTRLTVV.

V and J are TRBV6-6 and TRBJ1-5; the D gene is possibly TRBD1 (5 bases). This CDR3 has 15 amino acids. V lost 2 bases and J 2 bases, leaving 10 bases between the germline ends. CDR1 is MNHNY and CDR2 is SVGAGI in the germline V gene (reference sequence). Written as DNA, the CDR3 is TGTGCCAGCAGTTACATCAGGGTCGGCAATCAGCCCCAGCATTTT. Translated: CASSYIRVGNQPQHF.

The genes are TRBV6-1 and TRBJ1-5; 7 positions match TRBD1. This CDR3 region has 15 residues. After removal of 6 bases from V and 6 bases from J, the junction contained 11 bases not matched to a gene. CDR1 and CDR2 from the germline V gene are MNHNS and SASEGT. CDR3 region: CASRKTGSGAQPQHF. The CDR3 region has the DNA TGTGCCAGCAGAAAGACAGGGAGTGGGGCTCAGCCCCAGCATTTT.

This clone was seen a few times. CDR3 sequence: CASSGQGANEKLFF. In nucleotides, the CDR3 is TGTGCCAGCTCAGGACAGGGGGCTAATGAAAAACTGTTTTTT. This chain links TRBV2 with TRBJ1-4; 10 bases match TRBD1. After removal of 8 bases from V and 3 bases from J, the junction contained 3 bases not matched to a gene. The germline V gene has CDR1 SNHLY and CDR2 FYNNEI. This CDR3 is built from 14 residues. The variable domain in full, completed from reference TRBV2 and TRBJ1-4, reads EPEVTQTPSHQVTQMGQEVILRCVPISNHLYFYWYRQILGQKVEFLVSFYNNEISEKSEIFDDQFSVERPDGSNFTLKIRSTKLEDSAMYFCASSGQGANEKLFFGSGTQLSVL.

The rearrangement uses TRBV7-3 and TRBJ2-6, with a tentative D call TRBD2 (5 bases). Looked up from germline, CDR1 is SGHTA and CDR2 is FQGTGA. Between the trimmed V and J ends, which lost 4 bases and 1 base, there was a span of 8 bases. The CDR3 runs to 15 residues. CDR3 sequence (DNA): TGTGCCAGCAGCTCCGGACTTTCTGGGGCCAACGTCCTGACTTTC. Translating gives CASSSGLSGANVLTF.

The table lists this clone with a count of one. The chain carries TRBV15 and TRBJ1-1; D unclear. CDR3 size: 15 residues. Germline V gene data show CDR1 as LNHNV and CDR2 as YYDKDF (reference sequence). The V end was cut by 0 bases, the J end by 5 bases, with 13 bases between. The CDR3 protein is CATSRDQIGETEAFF. The CDR3 nucleotides are TGTGCCACCAGCAGAGACCAGATAGGAGAAACTGAAGCTTTCTTT.

The chain has TRBV6-1 and TRBJ1-5; TRBD1 matches 7 bases. Germline CDR1 is MNHNS and CDR2 is SASEGT. The CDR3 length is 15 residues. J was trimmed by 3 bases and V by 2 bases; bases with no gene match: 4. Here the CDR3 DNA reads TGTGCCAGCAGTGAATACGGACAGGTCAATCAGCCCCAGCATTTT. Its protein product is CASSEYGQVNQPQHF.

The CDR3 loop reads CASSPVGGGPHHNEQFF. The CDR3 DNA follows: TGTGCCAGCAGCCCAGTGGGCGGGGGACCCCACCACAATGAGCAGTTCTTC. The genes are TRBV7-3 and TRBJ2-1; 7 bases are a match to TRBD2. V lost 5 bases to trimming and J lost 5 bases; unmatched junction nucleotides: 15. CDR3 length equals 17 residues. Germline lookup yields CDR1 SGHTA and CDR2 FQGTGA.

The chain has TRBV6-5 and TRBJ1-3, with D possibly TRBD1 on 5 matching bases. Germline V gene sequence: CDR1 MNHEY, CDR2 SVGAGI. V lost 4 bases to trimming and J lost 2 bases, with 12 bases between them. The CDR3 runs to 15 residues. DNA for the CDR3: TGTGCCAGCAGTTGGGCAGGGAGGACTGGAAACACCATATATTTT. It translates to CASSWAGRTGNTIYF.

The rearrangement uses TRBV5-1 and TRBJ2-5, with a possible D match to TRBD1 (5 bases). The germline V gene encodes CDR1 SGHRS and CDR2 YFSETQ. This CDR3 spans 13 amino acids. The germline V and J ends were trimmed by 4 bases and 5 bases, with 12 bases remaining between them. This chain's CDR3 is CASSIGVPETQYF. CDR3 DNA sequence: TGCGCCAGCAGCATAGGGGTTCCGGAGACCCAGTACTTC. Variable domain in full (rest from reference TRBV5-1 and TRBJ2-5): KAGVTQTPRYLIKTRGQQVTLSCSPISGHRSVSWYQQTPGQGLQFLFEYFSETQRNKGNFPGRFSGRQFSNSRSEMNVSTLELGDSALYLCASSIGVPETQYFGPGTRLLVL.

The rearrangement joins TRBV7-9 to TRBJ1-1, with D possibly being TRBD1 (5 bases). This CDR3 has 15 residues. The V gene's germline CDR1 is SEHNR and CDR2 FQNEAQ (reference sequence). Trimming took 1 base from V and 0 from J, leaving 9 bases between them. The CDR3 reads CASSLGGVMNTEAFF. The DNA for the CDR3 is TGTGCCAGCAGCTTAGGGGGGGTTATGAACACTGAAGCTTTCTTT.

This chain connects TRBV5-6 to TRBJ2-1, with 10 bases identical to TRBD2. Trimming at V came to 0 bases and at J to 15 bases, leaving 6 bases not matched to a gene. Per germline, CDR1 SGHDT and CDR2 YYEEEE. This CDR3 has 13 residues. CDR3 nucleotide sequence: TGTGCCAGCAGCTTGGGGGTAGCGGGGGGCCTGTTCTTC. Its protein product is CASSLGVAGGLFF.

The V and J genes are TRBV9 and TRBJ2-3; tentatively, D is TRBD2 (7 bases). From germline, CDR1 is SGDLS and CDR2 YYNGEE. V was trimmed by 0 bases and J by 1 base, leaving 15 bases between them. This CDR3 has 17 residues. The CDR3 reads CASSVDGAGARTDTQYF. Here the CDR3 DNA reads TGTGCCAGCAGCGTAGACGGGGCGGGGGCGCGCACAGATACGCAGTATTTT.

The rearrangement uses TRBV11-2 and TRBJ2-1, with 10 bases identical to TRBD2. In germline, CDR1 is SGHAT, CDR2 FQNNGV. CDR3 length equals 15 residues. Unmatched junction bases numbered 4, after V lost 4 bases and J lost 4 bases. CDR3 sequence: CASSSVAGGYNEQFF. The CDR3 region has the DNA TGTGCCAGCAGCTCCGTAGCGGGGGGTTACAATGAGCAGTTCTTC.

This chain links TRBV2 with TRBJ2-1; TRBD1 matches at 9 bases. Germline V gene lookup returns CDR1 SNHLY and CDR2 FYNNEI. V lost 4 bases and J lost 8; bases outside the gene matches: 3. This CDR3 region has 13 residues. CDR3 amino acids: CASSVRTGDEQFF. The CDR3 region has the DNA TGTGCCAGCAGTGTTAGGACAGGGGATGAGCAGTTCTTC.

The chain uses TRBV6-5 and TRBJ1-5; D is perhaps TRBD1 (6 bases). V was shortened by 4 bases and J by 1 base, with 8 bases between the two germline ends. The CDR3 totals 14 residues. Looked up from germline, CDR1 is MNHEY and CDR2 is SVGAGI. CDR3 amino acids: CASSSRGSNQPQHF. The DNA of the CDR3 is TGTGCCAGCAGTTCCAGGGGAAGCAATCAGCCCCAGCATTTT.

J is TRBJ1-2 and V is TRBV7-8; D perhaps matches TRBD1 (6 bases). The germline V gene encodes CDR1 SGHVS and CDR2 FQNEAQ. Trimming left V 4 bases short and J 3 bases short, with 12 bases between. The CDR3 has 14 amino acids. The CDR3 here is CASSSYRDDYGYTF. The CDR3 DNA is TGTGCCAGCAGCTCCTACAGGGACGACTATGGCTACACCTTC. Supplemented by reference TRBV7-8 and TRBJ1-2, the full variable domain reads GAGVSQSPRYKVAKRGQDVALRCDPISGHVSLFWYQQALGQGPEFLTYFQNEAQLDKSGLPSDRFFAERPEGSVSTLKIQRTQQEDSAVYLCASSSYRDDYGYTFGSGTRLTVV.

The rearrangement uses TRBV2 and TRBJ2-3; D is perhaps TRBD1 (5 bases). V was trimmed by 1 base and J by 6 bases, leaving 5 bases between them. The CDR3 spans 12 residues. Germline V lookup: CDR1 SNHLY, CDR2 FYNNEI. The CDR3 DNA follows: TGTGCCAGCAGTGAAGAGGGGGATACGCAGTATTTT. Its translation is CASSEEGDTQYF.

The genes are TRBV14 and TRBJ2-6; a weak D match, TRBD1 (7 bases). The CDR3 consists of 19 residues. Germline V gene data show CDR1 as SGHDN and CDR2 as FVKESK. Trimming pared 1 base from V and 4 bases from J, leaving 20 bases between. In DNA form, the CDR3 reads TGTGCCAGCAGCCAAGGTCCAGGGGGGAGGATTCTGGGGGCCAACGTCCTGACTTTC. Translated: CASSQGPGGRILGANVLTF.

The chain carries TRBV18 and TRBJ2-5; TRBD1 aligns across 7 bases. V shed 5 bases, J shed 1 base, and the junction held 4 bases outside the gene matches. This CDR3 is built from 14 residues. CDR1 and CDR2 (germline): KGHSH, LQKENI. DNA for the CDR3: TGTGCCAGCTCAGGGACAGTGCTCCAAGAGACCCAGTACTTC. Protein sequence: CASSGTVLQETQYF.

The gene calls are TRBV5-4 and TRBJ2-7; D perhaps matches TRBD2 (5 bases). This CDR3 has 15 residues. The V end lost 3 bases, the J end lost 1 base, and 14 bases lay between the germline ends. Germline V gene data show CDR1 as SGHNT and CDR2 as YYREEE (reference sequence). CDR3 protein: CASSYPQSGSYEQYF. CDR3 in DNA: TGTGCCAGCAGCTATCCTCAGTCGGGGTCCTACGAGCAGTACTTC.